The next 20 T cell receptor beta chains were all read from a single sample in a study of T-cell memory formation after mild COVID-19. MiXCR was run by TCRdb on the 5' RACE reads, yielding one entry per CDR3 protein. Of about 560,000 distinct CDR3 sequences in the sample, 15% to 20% are singletons; the top ten hold about 7.4%. The sequenced sample consisted of PBMCs or a T cell subset sorted from them (not recorded which). The receptor set was obtained from an adult woman who had mild COVID-19 (a few samples of this study predate the infection). Cell type and time point are not known.

In this sample, this clonotype turned up many times. The V gene is TRBV7-9, the J gene TRBJ2-3; D perhaps matches TRBD2 (6 bases). From germline, CDR1 is SEHNR and CDR2 FQNEAQ (reference sequence). The CDR3 covers 15 residues. Trimming pared 5 bases from V and 6 bases from J, leaving 18 bases between. DNA for the CDR3: TGTGCCAGCAGCCGCGGGGCCGTCGAACGGGATACGCAGTATTTT. Its protein product is CASSRGAVERDTQYF.

The chain uses TRBV4-2 and TRBJ2-3; 7 positions agree with TRBD2. The CDR3 runs to 16 residues. With V trimmed by 1 base and J by 0 bases, 4 bases remained unmatched. Germline loops: CDR1 LGHNA, CDR2 YNFKEQ. This CDR3 is CASSQVGSGSTDTQYF. The DNA of the CDR3 is TGTGCCAGCAGCCAAGTTGGTAGCGGGAGCACAGATACGCAGTATTTT.

V is TRBV12-3 or TRBV12-4 and J is TRBJ2-7; 7 bases match TRBD1. After removal of 4 bases from V and 3 bases from J, the junction contained 6 bases not matched to a gene. CDR3 length: 14 amino acids. The CDR3 loop is CASSSGQAHYEQYF. The CDR3 region has the DNA TGTGCCAGCAGTTCCGGACAGGCCCACTACGAGCAGTACTTC.

This chain joins TRBV12-3 or TRBV12-4 and TRBJ2-1; 7 bases line up with TRBD2. The CDR3 has 15 residues. V trimming: 6 bases; J trimming: 6 bases; junction bases outside the gene matches: 11. The CDR3 nucleotides are TGTGCCAGCAGCTCCCCGGGAGCTAGCGGCAATGAGCAGTTCTTC. Translation gives CASSSPGASGNEQFF.

The gene calls are TRBV5-6 and TRBJ2-6; no clear D gene. This CDR3 region has 16 residues. V dropped 1 base and J dropped 0 bases, with 8 bases sitting between them. Germline V gene lookup returns CDR1 SGHDT and CDR2 YYEEEE. DNA of the CDR3: TGTGCCAGCAGCTTGTTGAAGCCCTCTGGGGCCAACGTCCTGACTTTC. Protein: CASSLLKPSGANVLTF.

This clonotype was detected a few times. The chain combines TRBV29-1 with TRBJ1-1, with 12 positions matching TRBD1. CDR1 and CDR2 (germline): SQVTM, ANQGSEA. The CDR3 loop spans 14 amino acids. Unmatched junction bases numbered 9, after V lost 7 bases and J lost 6 bases. This CDR3 reads CSALRGTGGSEAFF. The CDR3 DNA reads as TGCAGCGCCTTGCGGGGGACAGGGGGCTCTGAAGCTTTCTTT.

This clonotype was counted a few times. The chain has TRBV6-5 and TRBJ2-3; D may match TRBD1 or TRBD2 (5 bases each). The CDR3 totals 16 residues. Germline assignment: CDR1 MNHEY and CDR2 SVGAGI. Trimming left V 4 bases short and J 5 bases short, with 19 bases between. CDR3 coding DNA: TGTGCCAGCAGTTCCCAATACCGGGACGATAAAGATACGCAGTATTTT. Translating it yields CASSSQYRDDKDTQYF.

The rearrangement joins TRBV7-2 to TRBJ2-3; 8 bases are a match to TRBD2. The length of the CDR3 is 14 residues. V lost 7 bases to trimming and J lost 4 bases; unmatched junction nucleotides: 7. Germline CDR1 reads SGHTA; CDR2 reads FQGNSA. CDR3 in amino acids: CASTLPAGADTQYF. Here the CDR3 DNA reads TGTGCCAGCACCCTCCCAGCGGGAGCAGATACGCAGTATTTT. Supplemented by reference TRBV7-2 and TRBJ2-3, the full variable domain reads GAGVSQSPSNKVTEKGKDVELRCDPISGHTALYWYRQSLGQGLEFLIYFQGNSAPDKSGLPSDRFSAERTGGSVSTLTIQRTQQEDSAVYLCASTLPAGADTQYFGPGTRLTVL.

The J gene is TRBJ1-2, the V gene TRBV5-1; a possible D gene is TRBD1 (5 bases). This CDR3 has 12 amino acids. Germline V gene lookup returns CDR1 SGHRS and CDR2 YFSETQ. With 4 bases removed from V and 6 bases from J, the gap between germline ends came to 10 bases. The CDR3 reads CASSPEGHGYTF. The CDR3 DNA is TGCGCCAGCAGCCCGGAGGGACATGGCTACACCTTC.

This clonotype was recorded at least ten times. The rearrangement uses TRBV7-3 and TRBJ2-7; 8 bases match TRBD2. J lost 2 bases, V lost 5 bases, and 5 bases had no gene match. Germline V CDR1 and CDR2: SGHTA, FQGTGA. The CDR3 spans 14 residues. CDR3 sequence reads: CASSATGGAYEQYF. The CDR3 nucleotides read TGTGCCAGCAGCGCTACCGGGGGGGCCTACGAGCAGTACTTC.

This clonotype has only a few counts. V gene TRBV7-9 combines with J gene TRBJ2-5, with TRBD2 matching 11 bases. In germline, CDR1 is SEHNR, CDR2 FQNEAQ (reference sequence). V shed 7 bases and J 4 bases; nucleotides not matched to a gene: 11. The CDR3 consists of 16 residues. The CDR3 nucleotides read TGTGCCAGCACCCTAACTAGCGGGAGTTGGGGAGAGACCCAGTACTTC. Translated: CASTLTSGSWGETQYF.

The chain joins TRBV19 to TRBJ2-7; unclear D gene. This CDR3 is built from 15 residues. Per germline, CDR1 LNHDA and CDR2 SQIVND (reference sequence). Deletions cut 1 base from V and 3 bases from J, with 13 bases between. The DNA of the CDR3 is TGTGCCAGTAGTATAGCAGAGGCTGGCCTCTACGAGCAGTACTTC. Translating gives CASSIAEAGLYEQYF. Full variable domain (outside the CDR3, taken from reference TRBV19 and TRBJ2-7): DGGITQSPKYLFRKEGQNVTLSCEQNLNHDAMYWYRQDPGQGLRLIYYSQIVNDFQKGDIAEGYSVSREKKESFPLTVTSAQKNPTAFYLCASSIAEAGLYEQYFGPGTRLTVT.

Notes on this clonotype: Relative to the germline gene, one junction end is altered; a read error may explain this. V gene TRBV7-7 combines with J gene TRBJ2-1; D uncertain. CDR1 is SSHAT and CDR2 is FNYEAQ in the germline V gene (reference sequence). CDR3 length: 15 residues. The CDR3 nucleotides read TGTGCTAGCAGCTTAGGACCCCCGCCCCTCAATGAGCAGTTCTTC. It translates to CASSLGPPPLNEQFF.

The V and J genes are TRBV19 and TRBJ2-7; 13 positions match TRBD2. Looked up from germline, CDR1 is LNHDA and CDR2 is SQIVND (reference sequence). The CDR3 runs to 19 residues. V was pared by 3 bases and J by 2 bases, with 13 bases of the junction left unmatched. In DNA, the CDR3 is TGTGCCAGTAGTATTTTTCTAAGGGGGACTAGCGGGACCACCTACGAGCAGTACTTC. Its protein is CASSIFLRGTSGTTYEQYF.

This clonotype occurred a few times. The chain's CDR3 is CASSSRDTPNYGYTF. The CDR3 bases are TGTGCCAGCAGCTCTCGGGACACCCCTAACTATGGCTACACCTTC. This chain uses TRBV5-4 with TRBJ1-2; weak D call: TRBD1 (6 bases). V was cut by 3 bases and J by 0 bases, with 12 bases left in between. The V gene's germline CDR1 is SGHNT and CDR2 YYREEE (reference sequence). The length of the CDR3 is 15 residues.

This clonotype came up a few times. The V call is TRBV12-3 or TRBV12-4, the J call TRBJ2-1; 11 bases map to TRBD2. The CDR3 length is 15 residues. Unmatched junction bases numbered 6, after V lost 6 bases and J lost 5 bases. In DNA, the CDR3 is TGTGCCAGCAGACTTAGCGGGAGGGAAAACAATGAGCAGTTCTTC. Residues: CASRLSGRENNEQFF.

This chain links TRBV12-3 or TRBV12-4 with TRBJ2-1; TRBD1 might be the D (5 bases). With 7 bases removed from V and 6 bases from J, the gap between germline ends came to 13 bases. This CDR3 has 13 residues. CDR3 protein: CASTPAGSNEQFF. The CDR3 nucleotides are TGTGCCAGCACCCCCGCAGGGTCCAATGAGCAGTTCTTC.

The chain has TRBV20-1 and TRBJ2-5; 8 bases fit TRBD2. CDR3 length equals 15 residues. V lost 0 bases and J lost 5; bases outside the gene matches: 8. CDR1 is DFQATT, CDR2 SNEGSKA, per germline (reference sequence). CDR3 DNA sequence: TGCAGTGCTAGAGATGTGAGGACTAGCAAGGAGACCCAGTACTTC. Encoded protein: CSARDVRTSKETQYF.

The chain links TRBV5-1 to TRBJ2-3; unclear D gene. This CDR3 contains 16 residues. Germline V gene sequence: CDR1 SGHRS, CDR2 YFSETQ. V lost 3 bases to trimming and J lost 3 bases, with 17 bases between them. The CDR3 DNA follows: TGCGCCAGCAGCTCCGACGCCGTTGGGTCGACAGATACGCAGTATTTT. This encodes CASSSDAVGSTDTQYF.

This clonotype was recorded a few times. The chain joins TRBV18 to TRBJ1-5; the D is unclear. Trimming removed 2 bases from V and 0 bases from J, with 11 bases in between. Germline CDR1 reads KGHSH; CDR2 reads LQKENI. This CDR3 has 16 amino acids. The DNA for the CDR3 is TGTGCCAGCTCACCAAGACGGACTTATAGCAATCAGCCCCAGCATTTT. Protein sequence: CASSPRRTYSNQPQHF.